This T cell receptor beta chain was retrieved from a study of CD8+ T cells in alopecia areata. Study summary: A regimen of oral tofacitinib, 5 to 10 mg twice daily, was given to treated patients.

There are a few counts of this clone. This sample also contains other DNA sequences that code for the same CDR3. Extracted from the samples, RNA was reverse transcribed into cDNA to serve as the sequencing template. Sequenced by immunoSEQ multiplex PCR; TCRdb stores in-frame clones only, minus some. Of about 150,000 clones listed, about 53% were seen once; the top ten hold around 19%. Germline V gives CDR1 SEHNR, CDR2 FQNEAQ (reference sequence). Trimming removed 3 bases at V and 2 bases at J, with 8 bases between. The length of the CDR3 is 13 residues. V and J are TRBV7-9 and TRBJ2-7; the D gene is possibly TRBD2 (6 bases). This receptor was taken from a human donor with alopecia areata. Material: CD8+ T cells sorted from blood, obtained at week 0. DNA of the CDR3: TGTGCCAGCAGCTTTGGGGGGACCTACGAGCAGTACTTC. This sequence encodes CASSFGGTYEQYF.